The entry that follows covers one TCR beta chain sequence. The data were taken from a study of T cells after yellow fever vaccination. The CDR3 length is 14 residues. The germline V gene encodes CDR1 LNHNV and CDR2 YYDKDF (reference sequence). Deletions cut 8 bases from V and 13 bases from J, with 21 bases between. TCRdb re-derived calls from the 5' RACE reads in MiXCR, one entry per CDR3 protein. The table lists 300,000 or so distinct CDR3 sequences, roughly 7% of them singletons. Sequenced material: PBMCs, taken roughly 45 days after the first yellow fever vaccination. The sequence was obtained from a man aged 18 to 29 who received the YFV17D yellow fever vaccine. This chain connects TRBV15 to TRBJ1-6; TRBD1 might be the D (5 bases). The CDR3 DNA is TGTGCCACCTCCAGGTACGGGCAGGGAGTGCCCCTCCACTTT. Translated: CATSRYGQGVPLHF.